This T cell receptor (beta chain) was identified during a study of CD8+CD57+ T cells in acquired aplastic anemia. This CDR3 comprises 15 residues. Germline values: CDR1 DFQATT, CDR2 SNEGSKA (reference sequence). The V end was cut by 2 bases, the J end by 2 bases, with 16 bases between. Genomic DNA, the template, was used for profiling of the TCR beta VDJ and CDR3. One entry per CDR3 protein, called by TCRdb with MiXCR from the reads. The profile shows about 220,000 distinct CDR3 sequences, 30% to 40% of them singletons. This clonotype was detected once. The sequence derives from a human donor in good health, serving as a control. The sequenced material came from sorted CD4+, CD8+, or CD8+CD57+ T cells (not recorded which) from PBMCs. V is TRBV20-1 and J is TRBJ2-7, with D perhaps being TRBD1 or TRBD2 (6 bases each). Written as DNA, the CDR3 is TGCAGTGCTAGATTCCCAGGGGAGGTAACCTACGAGCAGTACTTC. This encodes CSARFPGEVTYEQYF.